A single T cell receptor (beta chain) is shown here with its context. This sample stems from a study of T cells after somatic rescue of genetic block. Repertoires were generated with immunoSEQ multiplex PCR, while TCRdb's copy carries only in-frame clones and drops some. The sample contains about 9,100 clones, around 70% of which appear only once. V lost 1 base and J 4 bases, leaving 18 bases between the germline ends. Germline V gives CDR1 SGHKS, CDR2 YYEKEE (reference sequence). The CDR3 has 16 amino acids. Sequencing input: peripheral blood mononuclear cells (PBMCs). This receptor was taken from a boy between 5 and 17 years old. The V gene is TRBV5-5, the J gene TRBJ2-7; no reliable D call. CDR3 sequence reads: CASSLRRQAPFYEQYF. CDR3 sequence (DNA): TGTGCCAGCAGCTTGAGGCGGCAGGCCCCCTTTTACGAGCAGTACTTC.